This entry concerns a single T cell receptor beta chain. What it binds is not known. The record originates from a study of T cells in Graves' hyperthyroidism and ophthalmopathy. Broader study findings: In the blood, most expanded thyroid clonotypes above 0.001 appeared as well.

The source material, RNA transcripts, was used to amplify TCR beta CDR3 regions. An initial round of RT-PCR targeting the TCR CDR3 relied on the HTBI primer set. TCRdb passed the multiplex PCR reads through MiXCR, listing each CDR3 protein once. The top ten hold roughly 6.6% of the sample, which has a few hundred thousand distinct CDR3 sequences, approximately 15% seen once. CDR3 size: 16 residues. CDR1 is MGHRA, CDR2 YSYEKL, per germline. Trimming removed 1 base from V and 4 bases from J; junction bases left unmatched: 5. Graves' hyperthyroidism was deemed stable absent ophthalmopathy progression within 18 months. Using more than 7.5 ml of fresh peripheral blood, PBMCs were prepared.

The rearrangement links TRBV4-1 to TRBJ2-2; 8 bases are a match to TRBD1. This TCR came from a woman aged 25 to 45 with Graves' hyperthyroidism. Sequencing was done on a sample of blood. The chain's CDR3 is CASSQVTDRVTGELFF. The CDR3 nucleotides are TGCGCCAGCAGCCAAGTTACGGACAGGGTCACCGGGGAGCTGTTTTTT.